This T cell receptor (beta chain) comes out of a study of breast tumors, draining lymph nodes, adjacent tissues. In its sample, this clonotype was seen many times. Its antigen is not identified. Breast cancer patients provided tissue from their axillary draining lymph nodes. Study-wide points: Findings are consistent with lymph node origin and intratumoral expansion of most tumor T cells. Tumors had less TCR diversity than lymph nodes, more than nontumor tissue. That most tumor T cells come from lymph nodes remained unproven.

V shed 3 bases and J 2 bases; nucleotides not matched to a gene: 4. The CDR3 sequence is 15 residues long. The germline gives CDR1 SGDLS, CDR2 YYNGEE. One entry per CDR3 protein results from TCRdb running MiXCR on the multiplex PCR reads. The table shows 200,000 or so distinct CDR3 sequences, with around a third occurring only once. This sequence joins TRBV9 and TRBJ1-3; 8 bases are shared with TRBD1. What was sequenced was axillary lymph node tissue. The source is a female donor with breast cancer. Some clones in this sample may be carry-over from other donors' samples. CDR3 in amino acids: CASSAPQGAGNTIYF. CDR3 nucleotides: TGTGCCAGCAGCGCCCCACAGGGGGCTGGAAACACCATATATTTT.